This TCR beta chain was found in a study of blood T cell repertoires in COVID-19. Across the whole study: Some COVID-19 samples were acute and others convalescent; all came from the United States, Italy and Spain. T cells, B-cell-depleted T cells, or PBMCs supplied cDNA or gDNA.

Per the study methods: Using reference gene primer amplification, nucleated cell counts were estimated. Data came from immunoSEQ multiplex PCR; TCRdb stores just in-frame clones and leaves some out. Clonal size and the V and J genes are those of that table, whereas D and trimming came from the DNA. The table includes about 280,000 clones, 85% detected once. Trimming pared 2 bases from V and 0 bases from J, leaving 11 bases between. The CDR3 covers 16 residues. The germline CDR1 and CDR2 sequences are KGHSH and LQKENI. This receptor was obtained from a man aged 45-65 years with active or convalescent COVID-19. The chain combines TRBV18 with TRBJ2-4; TRBD1 is a possible D gene (6 bases). The specimen was peripheral blood. CDR3 sequence reads: CASSPLQGLAKNIQYF. DNA of the CDR3: TGTGCCAGCTCACCATTACAGGGATTAGCCAAAAACATTCAGTACTTC.